This T cell receptor (beta chain) was profiled in a study of T-cell memory formation after mild COVID-19. TCRdb re-called the 5' RACE reads with MiXCR, one entry per CDR3 protein. Of some 350,000 distinct CDR3 sequences listed, 10% to 15% are singletons. The V and J ends lost 4 bases and 1 base, in that order; junction bases with no gene match: 5. CDR1 and CDR2 (germline): SGHRS, YFSETQ. This CDR3 is built from 15 residues. Regarding this clonotype: Its target is not known.

General observations from the study: Cross-reactive memory apparently joined, as some responding clones appeared in pre-infection memory. CD4+ contracting clones were mainly CM and EM; CD8+ ones, EMRA.

This sequence joins TRBV5-1 and TRBJ2-1, with TRBD1 identical over 7 bases. The sequenced material came from PBMCs or a T cell subset sorted from them (not recorded which). This TCR was recovered from a man aged 18 to 29 who had mild COVID-19 (a few samples of this study predate the infection). Cell type and time point are not known. This CDR3 is CASSPGQTSYNEQFF. CDR3 sequence (DNA): TGCGCCAGCAGCCCGGGACAGACTTCCTACAATGAGCAGTTCTTC.